The T cell receptor beta chain under discussion was sequenced for a study of Ad26.COV2.S vaccination and SARS-CoV-2 variants. Turning to the study itself: Recipients of Ad26.COV2.S got it intramuscularly, once or twice 56 days apart. Notes on the study in general: Reported post-vaccination CD8+ and CD4+ T cell responses to spike showed substantial breadth.

Clones were read by immunoSEQ multiplex PCR, and TCRdb kept only the in-frame ones, dropping some. The sample shows 320,000 or so clones, roughly 90% of them seen only once. Treatment indicated: some 20 received Ad26.COV2.S at low or high dose, single or two shots; about 5 received placebo; per-sample allocation not given. Sampling was performed 63 days after the first vaccine or placebo injection. Donation was by an adult aged 18-55 years who was in Boston. For this clone: Its antigen is unknown.

With 5 bases removed from V and 0 bases from J, the gap between germline ends came to 7 bases. Germline assignment: CDR1 SQVTM and CDR2 ANQGSEA. CDR3 length equals 12 residues. This receptor was obtained from a person aged 18 to 65 who received the Ad26.COV2.S COVID-19 vaccine or a placebo. The genes are TRBV29-1 and TRBJ1-2; D is possibly TRBD1 (6 bases). Source: peripheral blood, taken in a trial of Ad26.COV2.S vaccine versus placebo. CDR3 DNA sequence: TGCAGCGTTAACAGGGCTAACTATGGCTACACCTTC. Translating it yields CSVNRANYGYTF.